This T cell receptor beta chain was recovered during a study of coeliac disease. TCRdb's copy holds only in-frame clones and misses some; the assay was immunoSEQ multiplex PCR. This repertoire shows about 3,300 clones, around 50% found once; its top ten account for around 10%. The ends were cut back, 4 bases at V and 0 bases at J, with 22 bases in the middle. The germline V gene has CDR1 SGHNT and CDR2 YENEEA. This CDR3 spans 19 amino acids. This sequence was found in a woman in her seventies with celiac disease. Material for sequencing was intraepithelial lymphocytes from the gut. V gene TRBV11-3 combines with J gene TRBJ1-5, with a tentative D call TRBD1 (6 bases). The CDR3 region has the DNA TGTGCCAGCAGCTGGGGGGGGCAGGGTTCAACCTTTAGCAATCAGCCCCAGCATTTT. Encoded protein: CASSWGGQGSTFSNQPQHF.